The TCR beta chain described here comes from a study of CD8+ T cells in alopecia areata. cDNA serving as the sequencing template came from extracted, reverse transcribed RNA. Assay used: immunoSEQ multiplex PCR; TCRdb lists only in-frame clones, some missing. The sample includes about 91,000 clones, under 45% seen only once; the top ten take 0.79%. V was pared by 7 bases and J by 7 bases, with 16 bases between. CDR1 and CDR2 from the germline V gene are SQVTM and ANQGSEA. There are 12 residues in the CDR3. This clone was recorded only once. Sequencing was performed on CD4+ T cells sorted from blood. The source of this sequence is a human donor with alopecia areata. This chain uses TRBV29-1 with TRBJ1-1, with TRBD1 as a possible D gene (6 bases). The CDR3 DNA is TGCAGCGCCCGAGGGGGTGGCAGTGAAGCTTTCTTT. Its protein product is CSARGGGSEAFF.